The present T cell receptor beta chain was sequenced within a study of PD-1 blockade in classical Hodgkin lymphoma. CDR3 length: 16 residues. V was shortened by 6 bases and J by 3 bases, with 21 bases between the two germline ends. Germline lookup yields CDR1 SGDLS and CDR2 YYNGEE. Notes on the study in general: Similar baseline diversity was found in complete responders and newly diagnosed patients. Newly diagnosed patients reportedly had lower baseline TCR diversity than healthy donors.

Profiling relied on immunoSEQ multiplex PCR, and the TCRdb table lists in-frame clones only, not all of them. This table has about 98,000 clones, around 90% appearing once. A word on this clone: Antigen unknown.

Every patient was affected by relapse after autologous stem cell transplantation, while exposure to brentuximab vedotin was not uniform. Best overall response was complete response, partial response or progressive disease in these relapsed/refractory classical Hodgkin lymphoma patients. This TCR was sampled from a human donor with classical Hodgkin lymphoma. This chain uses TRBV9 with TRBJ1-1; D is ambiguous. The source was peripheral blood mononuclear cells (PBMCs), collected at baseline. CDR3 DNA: TGTGCCAGCACCTCGAACGGGATAATTCGGGACACTGAAGCTTTCTTT. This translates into CASTSNGIIRDTEAFF.